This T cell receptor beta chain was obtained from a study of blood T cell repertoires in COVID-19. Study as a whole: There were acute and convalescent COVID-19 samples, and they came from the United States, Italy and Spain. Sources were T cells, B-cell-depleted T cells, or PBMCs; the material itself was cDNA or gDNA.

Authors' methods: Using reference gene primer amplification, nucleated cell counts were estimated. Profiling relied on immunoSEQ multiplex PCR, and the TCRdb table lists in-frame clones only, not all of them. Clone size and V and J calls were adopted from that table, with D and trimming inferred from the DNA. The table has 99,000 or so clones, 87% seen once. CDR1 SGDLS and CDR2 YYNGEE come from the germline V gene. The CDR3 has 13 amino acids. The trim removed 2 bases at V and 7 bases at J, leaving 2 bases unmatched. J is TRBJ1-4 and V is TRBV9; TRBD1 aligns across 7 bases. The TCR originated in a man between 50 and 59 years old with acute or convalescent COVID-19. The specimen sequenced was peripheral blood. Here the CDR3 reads CASSVTGSEKLFF. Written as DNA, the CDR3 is TGTGCCAGCAGCGTGACAGGGAGTGAAAAACTGTTTTTT.